This TCR beta chain was obtained from a study of T cells in Graves' hyperthyroidism and ophthalmopathy. Whole-study results and caveats: Using 13 V-J features, a model discriminated ophthalmopathy from stable hyperthyroidism.

Trimming cost V 5 bases and J 3 bases, with 14 bases left between them. The V gene's germline CDR1 is SEHNR and CDR2 FQNEAQ (reference sequence). The CDR3 totals 15 residues. This clonotype was observed a handful of times. Its specificity is unknown. TCR beta CDR3 region amplification was performed from RNA transcripts. A set of HTBI primers served as the primers for a first-round RT-PCR of the TCR CDR3. TCRdb independently ran MiXCR on the multiplex PCR reads; one entry per CDR3 protein. The sample shows 750,000 to 900,000 distinct CDR3 sequences, roughly 40% of them seen only once. Isolation of PBMCs was performed on 9.5 to 10 ml fresh peripheral blood.

The specimen sequenced was blood. J is TRBJ1-5 and V is TRBV7-9; unclear D gene. This receptor was obtained from a young man with Graves' hyperthyroidism. CDR3: CASSAEGRLNQPQHF. For the CDR3, the DNA is TGTGCCAGCAGCGCCGAGGGTCGGCTCAATCAGCCCCAGCATTTT.